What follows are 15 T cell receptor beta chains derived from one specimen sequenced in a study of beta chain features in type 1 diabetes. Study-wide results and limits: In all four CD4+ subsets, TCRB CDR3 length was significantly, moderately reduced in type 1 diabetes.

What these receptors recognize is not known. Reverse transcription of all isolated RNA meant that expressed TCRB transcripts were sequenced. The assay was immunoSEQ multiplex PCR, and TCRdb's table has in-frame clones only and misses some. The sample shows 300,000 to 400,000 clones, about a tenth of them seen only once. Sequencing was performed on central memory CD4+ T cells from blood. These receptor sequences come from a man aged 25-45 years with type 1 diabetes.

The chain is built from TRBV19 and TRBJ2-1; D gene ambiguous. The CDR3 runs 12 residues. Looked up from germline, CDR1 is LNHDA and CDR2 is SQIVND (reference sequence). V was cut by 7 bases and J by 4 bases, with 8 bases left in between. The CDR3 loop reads CASKTRYNEQFF. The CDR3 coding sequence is TGTGCCAGTAAGACCAGATACAATGAGCAGTTCTTC.

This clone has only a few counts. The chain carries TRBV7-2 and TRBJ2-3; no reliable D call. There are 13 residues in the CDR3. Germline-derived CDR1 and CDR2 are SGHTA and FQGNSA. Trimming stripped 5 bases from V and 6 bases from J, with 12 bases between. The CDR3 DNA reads TGTGCCAGCAGCCCGCTTGTGAGGGATACGCAGTATTTT. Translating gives CASSPLVRDTQYF.

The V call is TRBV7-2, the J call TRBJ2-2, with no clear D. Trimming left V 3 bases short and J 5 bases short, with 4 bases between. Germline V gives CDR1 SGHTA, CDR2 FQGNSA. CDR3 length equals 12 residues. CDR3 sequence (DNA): TGTGCCAGCAGCTTGGGTACCGGGGAGCTGTTTTTT. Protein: CASSLGTGELFF.

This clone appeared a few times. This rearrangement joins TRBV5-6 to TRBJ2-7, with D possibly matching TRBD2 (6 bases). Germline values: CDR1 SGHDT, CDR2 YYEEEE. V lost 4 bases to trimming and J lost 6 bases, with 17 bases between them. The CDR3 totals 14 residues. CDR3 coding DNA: TGTGCCAGCAGCGCCAGGGCCGGGGGTTTCGAGCAGTACTTC. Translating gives CASSARAGGFEQYF.

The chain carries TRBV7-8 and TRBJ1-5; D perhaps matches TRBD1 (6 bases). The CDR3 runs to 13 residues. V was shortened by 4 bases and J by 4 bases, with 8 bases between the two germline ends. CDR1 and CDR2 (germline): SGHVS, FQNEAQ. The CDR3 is CASSSDRNQPQHF. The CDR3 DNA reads TGTGCCAGCAGCTCCGACAGGAATCAGCCCCAGCATTTT. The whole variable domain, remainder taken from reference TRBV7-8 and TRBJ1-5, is GAGVSQSPRYKVAKRGQDVALRCDPISGHVSLFWYQQALGQGPEFLTYFQNEAQLDKSGLPSDRFFAERPEGSVSTLKIQRTQQEDSAVYLCASSSDRNQPQHFGDGTRLSIL.

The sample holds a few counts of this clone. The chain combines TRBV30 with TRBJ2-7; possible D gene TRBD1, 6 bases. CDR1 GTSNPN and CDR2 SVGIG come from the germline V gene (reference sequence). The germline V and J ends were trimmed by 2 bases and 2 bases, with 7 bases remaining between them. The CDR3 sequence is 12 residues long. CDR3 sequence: CAWSQGTYEQYF. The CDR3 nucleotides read TGTGCCTGGAGTCAGGGGACCTACGAGCAGTACTTC.

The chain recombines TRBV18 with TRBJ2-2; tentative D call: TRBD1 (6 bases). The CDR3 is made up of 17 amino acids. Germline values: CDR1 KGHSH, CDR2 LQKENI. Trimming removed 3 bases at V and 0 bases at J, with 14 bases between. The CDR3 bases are TGTGCCAGCTCACCGGACAGCCTCCGCGCGAACACCGGGGAGCTGTTTTTT. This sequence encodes CASSPDSLRANTGELFF.

The CDR3, as DNA: TGCGCCAGCAGCTATGGGACAGGTCAAGTGTACGAGCAGTACTTC. Protein: CASSYGTGQVYEQYF. The gene calls are TRBV5-1 and TRBJ2-7; 8 bases agree with TRBD1. J gave up 4 bases and V 3 bases, and 9 bases lay outside the gene matches. This CDR3 comprises 15 residues. Germline-derived CDR1 and CDR2 are SGHRS and YFSETQ.

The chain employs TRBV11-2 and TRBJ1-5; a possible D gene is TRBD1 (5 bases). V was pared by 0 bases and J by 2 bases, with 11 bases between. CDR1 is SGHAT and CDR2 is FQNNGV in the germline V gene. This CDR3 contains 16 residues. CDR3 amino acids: CASSLEVRGGNQPQHF. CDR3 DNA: TGTGCCAGCAGCTTAGAGGTGAGAGGGGGCAATCAGCCCCAGCATTTT.

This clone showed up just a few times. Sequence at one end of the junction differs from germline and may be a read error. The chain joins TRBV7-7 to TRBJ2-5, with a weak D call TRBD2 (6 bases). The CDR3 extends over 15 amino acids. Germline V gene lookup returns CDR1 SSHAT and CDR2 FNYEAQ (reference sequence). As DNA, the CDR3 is TGTGCTAGCAGCCCCCGAGGCGGGATTAGGGAGACCCAGTACTTC. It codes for CASSPRGGIRETQYF. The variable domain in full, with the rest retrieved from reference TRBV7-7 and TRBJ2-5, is GAGVSQSPRYKVTKRGQDVTLRCDPISSHATLYWYQQALGQGPEFLTYFNYEAQPDKSGLPSDRFSAERPEGSISTLTIQRTEQRDSAMYRCASSPRGGIRETQYFGPGTRLLVL.

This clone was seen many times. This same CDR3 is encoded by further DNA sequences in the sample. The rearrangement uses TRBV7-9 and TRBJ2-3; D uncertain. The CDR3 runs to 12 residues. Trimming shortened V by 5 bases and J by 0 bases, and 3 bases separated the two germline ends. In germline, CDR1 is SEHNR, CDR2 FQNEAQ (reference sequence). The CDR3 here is CASSLSTDTQYF. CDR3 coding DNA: TGTGCCAGCAGCCTAAGCACAGATACGCAGTATTTT.

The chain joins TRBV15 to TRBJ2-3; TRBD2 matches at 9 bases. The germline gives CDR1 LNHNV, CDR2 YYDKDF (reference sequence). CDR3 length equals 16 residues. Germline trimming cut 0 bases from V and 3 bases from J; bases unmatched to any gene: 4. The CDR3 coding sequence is TGTGCCACCAGCAGAGAAAGAGCGGGGGGTACAGATACGCAGTATTTT. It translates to CATSRERAGGTDTQYF.

DNA for the CDR3: TGCGCCAGCAGCCAAGAGCGGGGGCCCAACACCGGGGAGCTGTTTTTT. Translated, it gives CASSQERGPNTGELFF. The chain recombines TRBV4-1 with TRBJ2-2; weak D call: TRBD2 (7 bases). This CDR3 comprises 16 residues. Germline-derived CDR1 and CDR2 are MGHRA and YSYEKL. V gave up 0 bases and J gave up 2 bases, with 10 bases separating them.

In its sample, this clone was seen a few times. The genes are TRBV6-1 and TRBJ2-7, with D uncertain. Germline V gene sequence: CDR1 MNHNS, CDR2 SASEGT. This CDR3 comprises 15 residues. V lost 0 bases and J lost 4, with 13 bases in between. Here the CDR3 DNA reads TGTGCCAGCAGTGAAGCGGGCCGACTCCCGTACGAGCAGTACTTC. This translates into CASSEAGRLPYEQYF.

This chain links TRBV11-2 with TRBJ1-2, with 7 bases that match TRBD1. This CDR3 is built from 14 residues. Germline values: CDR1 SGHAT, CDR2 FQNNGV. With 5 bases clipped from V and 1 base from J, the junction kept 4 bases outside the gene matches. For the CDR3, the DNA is TGTGCCAGCAGCCCGGGACAGAGTAACTATGGCTACACCTTC. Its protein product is CASSPGQSNYGYTF.